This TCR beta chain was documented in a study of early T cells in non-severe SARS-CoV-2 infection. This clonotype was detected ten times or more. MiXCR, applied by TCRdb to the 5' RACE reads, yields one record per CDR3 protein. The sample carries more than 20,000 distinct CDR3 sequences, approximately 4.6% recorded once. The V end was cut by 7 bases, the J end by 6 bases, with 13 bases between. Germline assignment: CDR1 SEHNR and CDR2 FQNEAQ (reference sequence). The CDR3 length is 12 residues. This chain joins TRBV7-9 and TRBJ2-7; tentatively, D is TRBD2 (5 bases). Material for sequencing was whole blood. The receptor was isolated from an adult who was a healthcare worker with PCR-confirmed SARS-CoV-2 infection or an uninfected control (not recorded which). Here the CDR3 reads CASTRDRGEQYF. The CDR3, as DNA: TGTGCCAGCACCCGGGATCGGGGCGAGCAGTACTTC.